Shown below are 20 T cell receptor beta chains from a single sample sequenced in a study of blood T cells in healthy people across ages. A second PCR of roughly 7 to 11 cycles used a sample-barcoded 5' primer and a J-beta primer mix. TCRdb re-derived calls from the 5' RACE reads in MiXCR, one entry per CDR3 protein. Here the sample spans about 1.4 million distinct CDR3 sequences, approximately 59% being singletons. The specimen was blood. Receptors were obtained from a man aged 18 to 30 in good health.

This chain joins TRBV10-3 and TRBJ2-3; TRBD1 agrees at 8 bases. The V segment lost 10 bases and the J segment 3 bases; nucleotides outside the gene matches: 15. This CDR3 has 16 amino acids. Germline lookup yields CDR1 ENHRY and CDR2 SYGVKD. CDR3 protein: CATLGPGGLGTDTQYF. The CDR3 nucleotides read TGTGCCACCCTAGGTCCAGGGGGCTTAGGTACAGATACGCAGTATTTT.

Notes on this clonotype: Germline is not matched at one junction end, which may reflect a read error. This sequence joins TRBV6-5 and TRBJ2-1; TRBD1 or TRBD2 may be the D gene (5 bases each). There are 14 residues in the CDR3. Per germline, CDR1 MNHEY and CDR2 SVGAGI. CDR3: CASRYGVTDKEQFF. The DNA of the CDR3 is TGTGCCAGCAGGTACGGGGTCACGGACAAGGAGCAGTTCTTC.

A few counts support this clonotype. The chain joins TRBV7-9 to TRBJ2-4, with D possibly being TRBD1 or TRBD2 (6 bases each). Between the trimmed V and J ends, which lost 5 bases and 7 bases, there was a span of 15 bases. CDR3 length equals 14 residues. The germline CDR1 and CDR2 sequences are SEHNR and FQNEAQ (reference sequence). CDR3 loop: CASSEGLRGNIQYF. The CDR3 DNA sequence: TGTGCCAGCAGCGAGGGACTCAGGGGTAACATTCAGTACTTC.

This sequence joins TRBV7-2 and TRBJ1-1; no firm D call. Trimming stripped 8 bases from V and 1 base from J, with 5 bases between. The CDR3 runs 11 residues. Germline values: CDR1 SGHTA, CDR2 FQGNSA. Here the CDR3 reads CASEKNTEAFF. The DNA for the CDR3 is TGTGCCAGCGAAAAGAACACTGAAGCTTTCTTT.

CDR3 region: CASSPGGGGGPYNEQFF. The CDR3 nucleotides are TGTGCCAGCAGCCCCGGGGGAGGTGGGGGACCCTACAATGAGCAGTTCTTC. The chain joins TRBV6-1 to TRBJ2-1; tentatively, D is TRBD2 (6 bases). V dropped 6 bases and J dropped 2 bases, with 20 bases sitting between them. The CDR3 has 17 amino acids. Germline CDR1 reads MNHNS; CDR2 reads SASEGT.

The chain links TRBV6-2 or TRBV6-3 to TRBJ1-2; 7 bases line up with TRBD1. V dropped 5 bases and J dropped 3; count of bases not matched to a gene: 12. Germline values: CDR1 MNHEY, CDR2 SVGEGT. The CDR3 covers 16 residues. The chain's CDR3 is CASSGRDSPRDYGYTF. The CDR3 nucleotides read TGTGCCAGCAGTGGCAGGGACAGCCCTAGGGACTATGGCTACACCTTC.

Of note for this clonotype: No conserved phenylalanine or tryptophan ends this CDR3, so it is likely a read error. The DNA is omitted, as the CDR3 cannot be located on it reliably, and the CDR3 follows TCRdb's listing. The CDR3 spells CAISEGDGTRDPVL. The chain is built from TRBV10-3 and TRBJ2-5; whether TRBD1, the table's D call, matches the DNA was not checked. CDR1 and CDR2 (germline): ENHRY, SYGVKD. The CDR3 spans 14 amino acids, including both terminal residues.

The chain couples TRBV12-3 or TRBV12-4 to TRBJ1-1; D unresolved. The V end was cut by 7 bases, the J end by 4 bases, with 19 bases between. This CDR3 is 15 amino acids long. The CDR3 region has the DNA TGTGCCAGCAACTATGGGCGAGGATCGGGCACTGAAGCTTTCTTT. Protein sequence: CASNYGRGSGTEAFF.

The rearrangement links TRBV4-2 to TRBJ1-4; TRBD1 matches 7 bases. Germline V gene data show CDR1 as LGHNA and CDR2 as YNFKEQ. The CDR3 contains 15 residues. Trimming took 1 base from V and 5 from J; bases not matched to a gene: 4. CDR3: CASSQVQGRNEKLFF. The CDR3 bases are TGTGCCAGCAGCCAAGTACAGGGGAGAAATGAAAAACTGTTTTTT.

This clonotype was recorded a few times. The junction does not match germline at one end; this may be a read error. The chain carries TRBV11-2 and TRBJ2-7, with 7 bases identical to TRBD2. The CDR3 contains 11 residues. From germline, CDR1 is SGHAT and CDR2 FQNNGV. CDR3 residues: CTSSGGYEQYF. The CDR3 DNA reads TGTACCAGCTCGGGGGGCTACGAGCAGTACTTC. Using reference TRBV11-2 and TRBJ2-7 for the parts outside the CDR3, the full variable domain is EAGVAQSPRYKIIEKRQSVAFWCNPISGHATLYWYQQILGQGPKLLIQFQNNGVVDDSQLPKDRFSAERLKGVDSTLKIQPAKLEDSAVYLCTSSGGYEQYFGPGTRLTVT.

In this sample, this clonotype turned up a few times. V gene TRBV29-1 combines with J gene TRBJ2-7; 7 bases are a match to TRBD2. After removal of 1 base from V and 6 bases from J, the junction contained 12 bases not matched to a gene. The germline CDR1 and CDR2 sequences are SQVTM and ANQGSEA. CDR3 length: 15 amino acids. The CDR3 loop reads CSVEAYGEGSGEQYF. CDR3 bases: TGCAGCGTTGAAGCGTACGGGGAGGGATCAGGCGAGCAGTACTTC.

The count of this clonotype is one. J is TRBJ1-2 and V is TRBV6-6; perhaps TRBD1 as D (5 bases). CDR1 and CDR2 (germline): MNHNY, SVGAGI (reference sequence). V dropped 2 bases and J dropped 1 base, with 11 bases sitting between them. The length of the CDR3 is 15 residues. The CDR3 DNA follows: TGTGCCAGCAGTTACCGACAGAATCTTAACTATGGCTACACCTTC. Protein product: CASSYRQNLNYGYTF.

This sequence joins TRBV27 and TRBJ1-2; 9 bases are a match to TRBD1. The CDR3 extends over 13 amino acids. Germline V gene sequence: CDR1 MNHEY, CDR2 SMNVEV (reference sequence). Trimming took 5 bases from V and 7 from J; bases not matched to a gene: 5. CDR3 region: CASSGQGYFGYTF. The CDR3 DNA reads as TGTGCCAGCAGTGGACAGGGGTACTTTGGCTACACCTTC.

This clonotype was detected only once. CDR3: CSASGTGGTVDTQYF. CDR3 DNA: TGCAGCGCTTCCGGGACAGGGGGAACAGTAGATACGCAGTATTTT. The chain recombines TRBV29-1 with TRBJ2-3, with TRBD1 identical over 11 bases. CDR3 size: 15 residues. CDR1 is SQVTM, CDR2 ANQGSEA, per germline. V was clipped by 7 bases and J by 5 bases; unmatched bases: 11.

The chain links TRBV4-2 to TRBJ1-2; D might be TRBD1 (6 bases). This CDR3 region has 15 residues. Germline CDR1 LGHNA, CDR2 YNFKEQ. The germline V and J ends were trimmed by 0 bases and 7 bases, with 15 bases remaining between them. CDR3 bases: TGTGCCAGCAGCCAAGAGGGGACATCCCTCGTTGGCTACACCTTC. It specifies CASSQEGTSLVGYTF.

This chain links TRBV7-9 with TRBJ2-7; D may correspond to TRBD1 or TRBD2 (5 bases each). CDR1 and CDR2 from the germline V gene are SEHNR and FQNEAQ (reference sequence). The CDR3 totals 11 residues. The V and J ends lost 4 bases and 10 bases respectively, with 11 bases between them. The CDR3 region is CASSSGWDQYF. CDR3 in DNA: TGTGCCAGCAGCTCCGGTTGGGACCAGTACTTC.

V gene TRBV7-2 combines with J gene TRBJ2-7, with D hard to call. In germline, CDR1 is SGHTA, CDR2 FQGNSA. V was shortened by 1 base and J by 4 bases, with 11 bases between the two germline ends. The CDR3 is 14 amino acids. The CDR3 DNA reads TGTGCCAGCAGCTTAGGAATCACACCATACGAGCAGTACTTC. Residues: CASSLGITPYEQYF.

The chain carries TRBV5-6 and TRBJ2-6; D not resolved. CDR1 SGHDT and CDR2 YYEEEE come from the germline V gene. CDR3 length: 14 residues. V was trimmed by 6 bases and J by 0 bases, leaving 7 bases between them. Here the CDR3 reads CASKVGSGANVLTF. The CDR3 nucleotides are TGTGCCAGCAAGGTGGGCTCTGGGGCCAACGTCCTGACTTTC.

The V call is TRBV3-1, the J call TRBJ2-2; TRBD2 matches 8 bases. The germline gives CDR1 LGHDT, CDR2 YNNKEL (reference sequence). The V and J ends lost 4 bases and 6 bases, in that order; junction bases with no gene match: 4. This CDR3 comprises 14 residues. The CDR3 DNA reads TGTGCCAGCAGCCCGGGACTAGACTCCGGGGAGCTGTTTTTT. Amino acids: CASSPGLDSGELFF.

The chain employs TRBV11-1 and TRBJ2-1; 11 nucleotides line up with TRBD2. This CDR3 has 17 residues. The V and J ends lost 5 bases and 5 bases, in that order; junction bases with no gene match: 11. Looked up from germline, CDR1 is SGHAT and CDR2 is FQDESV (reference sequence). The CDR3 is CASSPRVSGGGNNEQFF. In DNA form, the CDR3 reads TGTGCCAGCAGCCCCCGTGTTAGCGGGGGGGGTAACAATGAGCAGTTCTTC.